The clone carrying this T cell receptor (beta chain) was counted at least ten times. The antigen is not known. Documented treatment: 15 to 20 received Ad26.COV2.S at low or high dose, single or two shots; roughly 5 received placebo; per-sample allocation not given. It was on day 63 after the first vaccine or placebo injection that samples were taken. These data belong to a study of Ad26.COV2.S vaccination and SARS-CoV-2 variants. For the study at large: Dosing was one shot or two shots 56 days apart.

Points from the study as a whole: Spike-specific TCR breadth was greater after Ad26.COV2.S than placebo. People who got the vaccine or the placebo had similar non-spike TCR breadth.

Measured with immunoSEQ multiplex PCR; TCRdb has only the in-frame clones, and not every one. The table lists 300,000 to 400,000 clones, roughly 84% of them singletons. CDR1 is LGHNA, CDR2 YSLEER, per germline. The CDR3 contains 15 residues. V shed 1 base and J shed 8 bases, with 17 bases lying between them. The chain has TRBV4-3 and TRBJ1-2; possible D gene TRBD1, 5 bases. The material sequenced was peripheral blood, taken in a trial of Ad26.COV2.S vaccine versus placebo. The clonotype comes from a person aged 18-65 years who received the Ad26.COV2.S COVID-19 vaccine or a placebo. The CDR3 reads CASSQGGDRRLGYTF. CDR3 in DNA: TGCGCCAGCAGCCAAGGGGGGGACCGGAGGTTGGGCTACACCTTC.